The 3 T cell receptor beta chains below were found in one sample sequenced in a study of blood T cell repertoires in COVID-19 (dated by TCRdb to 2020 to 2021). The library was obtained by the immunoSEQ multiplex PCR assay. Here the immuneACCESS table is served through TCRdb, limited to in-frame sequences with V and J called. Missing clones are a known gap in these copies; in checked studies unresolved V genes cover under half, and the rest lacks a known reason. Present in this sample are about 130,000 clones, about 88% of which were seen just once. About 4.6% of the sample comes from the top ten. The sample consisted of peripheral blood. Receptor source: a man between 60 and 70 years old with COVID-19, enrolled during active disease.

The chain combines TRBV27 with TRBJ2-7; weak D call: TRBD1 (6 bases). This CDR3 region has 17 residues. CDR1 is MNHEY and CDR2 is SMNVEV in the germline V gene (reference sequence). Trimming pared 4 bases from V and 5 bases from J, leaving 24 bases between. The CDR3 nucleotides read TGTGCCAGCAGTTCCCCCGGGTATTGGACAGTCCACAACGAGCAGTACTTC. This translates into CASSSPGYWTVHNEQYF.

The rearrangement joins TRBV4-2 to TRBJ1-2; no reliable D call. Germline V gives CDR1 LGHNA, CDR2 YNFKEQ. CDR3 length equals 13 residues. The germline V and J ends were trimmed by 4 bases and 4 bases, with 10 bases remaining between them. The DNA of the CDR3 is TGTGCCAGCAGCCCGACAAAGACCTATGGCTACACCTTC. Translation gives CASSPTKTYGYTF.

V usage is TRBV11-2 and J usage is TRBJ1-3, with TRBD1 as a possible D gene (5 bases). The CDR3 has 17 residues. Germline CDR1 SGHAT, CDR2 FQNNGV. V gave up 1 base and J gave up 4 bases, with 17 bases separating them. DNA of the CDR3: TGTGCCAGCAGCTTAGGGCTAAAGGGGCCGACGGGAAACACCATATATTTT. This encodes CASSLGLKGPTGNTIYF.